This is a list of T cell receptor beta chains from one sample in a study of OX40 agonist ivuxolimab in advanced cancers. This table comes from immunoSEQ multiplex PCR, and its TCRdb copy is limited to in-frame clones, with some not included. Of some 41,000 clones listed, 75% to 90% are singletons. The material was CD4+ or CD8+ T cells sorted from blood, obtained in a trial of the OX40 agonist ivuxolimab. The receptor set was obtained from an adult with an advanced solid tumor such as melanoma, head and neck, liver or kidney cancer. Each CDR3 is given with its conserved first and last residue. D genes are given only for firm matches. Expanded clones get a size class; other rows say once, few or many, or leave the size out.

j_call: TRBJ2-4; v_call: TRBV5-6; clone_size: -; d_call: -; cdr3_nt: TGTGCCAGCAGCCGCGGACCCCCCGATTTAGCCAAAAACATTCAGTACTTC; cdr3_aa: CASSRGPPDLAKNIQYF
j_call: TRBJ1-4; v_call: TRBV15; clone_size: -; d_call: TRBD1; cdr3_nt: TGTGCCACCAGAGGGACAGGGTTTGCTGAAAAACTGTTTTTT; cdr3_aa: CATRGTGFAEKLFF
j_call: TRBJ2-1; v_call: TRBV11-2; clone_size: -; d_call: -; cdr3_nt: TGTGCCAGCAGCCCCAGGGGACTTCCGAACAATGAGCAGTTCTTC; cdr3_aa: CASSPRGLPNNEQFF
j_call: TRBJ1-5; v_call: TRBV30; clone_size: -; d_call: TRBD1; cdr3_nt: TGTGCCTGGAGTGTGTCAGGGGGTGATTATCAGCCCCAGCATTTT; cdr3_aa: CAWSVSGGDYQPQHF
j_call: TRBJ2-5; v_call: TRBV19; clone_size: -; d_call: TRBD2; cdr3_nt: TGTGCCAGTAGTATTTCGCTACCGTGGCGGGAGGAGGAAGAGACCCAGTACTTC; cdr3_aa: CASSISLPWREEEETQYF
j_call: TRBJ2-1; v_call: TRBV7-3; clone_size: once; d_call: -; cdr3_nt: TGTGCCAGCAGTCCAGGGGGGAATGAGCAGTTCTTC; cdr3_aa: CASSPGGNEQFF
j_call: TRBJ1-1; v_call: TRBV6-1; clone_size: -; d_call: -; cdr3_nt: TGTGCCAGCAGTCCCTCAGGAACTGTGAGCACTGAAGCTTTCTTT; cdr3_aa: CASSPSGTVSTEAFF
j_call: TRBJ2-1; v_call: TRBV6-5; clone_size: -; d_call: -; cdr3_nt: TGTGCCAGCCAAGGGGGCAATGAGCAGTTCTTC; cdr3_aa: CASQGGNEQFF
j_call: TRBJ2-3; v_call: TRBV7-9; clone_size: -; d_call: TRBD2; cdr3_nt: TGTGCCAGCAAAACCCTAGCGGGGTCCACAGATACGCAGTATTTT; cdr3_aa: CASKTLAGSTDTQYF
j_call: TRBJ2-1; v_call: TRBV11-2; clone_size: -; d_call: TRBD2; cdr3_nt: TGTGCCAGCAGCCCCCAGGGTAGCGGGTTTTACAATGAGCAGTTCTTC; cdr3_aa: CASSPQGSGFYNEQFF
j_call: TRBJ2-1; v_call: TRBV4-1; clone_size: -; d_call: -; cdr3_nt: TGCGCCAGCAGCCCCTCGACTGAACTCTCTAAGTTCTTC; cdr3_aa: CASSPSTELSKFF
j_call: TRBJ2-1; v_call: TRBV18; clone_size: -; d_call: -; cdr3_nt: TGTGCCAGCTCACCACTCCGCGAGATTTACAATGAGCAGTTCTTC; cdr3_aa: CASSPLREIYNEQFF
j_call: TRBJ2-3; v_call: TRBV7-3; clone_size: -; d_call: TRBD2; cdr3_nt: TGTGCCAGCAGCGAAAATAGCGGGAGGAGCACAGATACGCAGTATTTT; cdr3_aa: CASSENSGRSTDTQYF
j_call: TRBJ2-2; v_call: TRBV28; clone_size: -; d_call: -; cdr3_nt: TGTGCCAGCAGCCCGACACGCATAAACACCGGGGAGCTGTTTTTT; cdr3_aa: CASSPTRINTGELFF
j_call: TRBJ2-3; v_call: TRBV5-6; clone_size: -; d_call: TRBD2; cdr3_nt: TGTGCCAGCAGTTCGGGATGGGCGGGAGGCAACACGCAGTATTTT; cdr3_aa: CASSSGWAGGNTQYF
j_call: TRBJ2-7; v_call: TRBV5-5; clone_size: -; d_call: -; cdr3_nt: TGTGCCAGCAGCTTGTCTGTATACGAGCAGTACTTC; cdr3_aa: CASSLSVYEQYF
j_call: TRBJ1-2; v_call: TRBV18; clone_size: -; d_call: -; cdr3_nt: TGTGCCAGCTCACCACCGAGTCGTAATGGCTACACCTTC; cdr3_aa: CASSPPSRNGYTF
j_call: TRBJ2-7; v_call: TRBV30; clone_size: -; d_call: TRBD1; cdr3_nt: TGTGCCTGGACTAGACAGGGTCCCTACGAGCAGTACTTC; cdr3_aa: CAWTRQGPYEQYF
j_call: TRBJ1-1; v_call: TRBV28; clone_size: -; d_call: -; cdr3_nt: TGTGCCAGCAGACCCCCTGCTGGGGGAGGGACGCAAGCTTTCTTT; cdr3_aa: CASRPPAGGGTQAFF
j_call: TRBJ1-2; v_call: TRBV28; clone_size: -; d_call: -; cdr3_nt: TGTGCCAGCAGTGGAGGAGGGGTAGGCGGCTACACCTTC; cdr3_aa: CASSGGGVGGYTF
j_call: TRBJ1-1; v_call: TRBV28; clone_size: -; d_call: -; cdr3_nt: TGTGCCAGCAGCTACCCTCCGGGGGCGAACACTGAAGCTTTCTTT; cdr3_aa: CASSYPPGANTEAFF
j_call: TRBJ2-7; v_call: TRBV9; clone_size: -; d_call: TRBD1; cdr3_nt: TGTGCCAGCAGCTCCGGACAGGGTGGGTACGAGCAGTACTTC; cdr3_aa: CASSSGQGGYEQYF
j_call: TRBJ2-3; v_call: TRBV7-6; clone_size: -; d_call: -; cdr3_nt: TGTGTCAGCAGCTTAGCTTTCGGAAGCACAGATACGCAGTATTTT; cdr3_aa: CVSSLAFGSTDTQYF
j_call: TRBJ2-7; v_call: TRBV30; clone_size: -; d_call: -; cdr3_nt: TGTGCCTGGAGTGTACGTTTGGGTCGGTACGAGCAGTACTTC; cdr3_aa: CAWSVRLGRYEQYF
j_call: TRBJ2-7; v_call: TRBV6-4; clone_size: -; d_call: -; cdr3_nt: TGTGCCAGCAGCTCCCGGGACAACTACGAGCAGTACTTC; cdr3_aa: CASSSRDNYEQYF
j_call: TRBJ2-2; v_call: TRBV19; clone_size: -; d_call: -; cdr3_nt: TGTGCCAGTTCCCTTCTCCGGACCGGGGAGCTGTTTTTT; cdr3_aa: CASSLLRTGELFF
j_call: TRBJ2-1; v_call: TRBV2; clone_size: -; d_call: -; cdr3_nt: TGTGCCAGCAGTGGGTTGGCGGATGAGCAGTTCTTC; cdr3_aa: CASSGLADEQFF
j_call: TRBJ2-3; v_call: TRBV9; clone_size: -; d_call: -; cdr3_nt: TGTGCCAGCAGCGCCGAACATCCCACAGATACGCAGTATTTT; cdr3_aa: CASSAEHPTDTQYF